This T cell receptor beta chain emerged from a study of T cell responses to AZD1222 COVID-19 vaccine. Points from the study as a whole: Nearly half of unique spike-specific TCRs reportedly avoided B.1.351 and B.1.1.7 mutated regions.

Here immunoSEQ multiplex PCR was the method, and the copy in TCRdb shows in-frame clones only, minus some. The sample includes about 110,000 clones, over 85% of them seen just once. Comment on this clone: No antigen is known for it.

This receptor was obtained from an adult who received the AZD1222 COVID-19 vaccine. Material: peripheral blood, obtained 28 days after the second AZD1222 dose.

The CDR3 DNA reads as TGTGCCAGCAGCCAGAGTGAGGGTGATGAGCAGTTCTTC. Its translation is CASSQSEGDEQFF. The chain joins TRBV3-1 (or the pseudogene TRBV3-2) to TRBJ2-1, with D perhaps TRBD2 (5 bases). The CDR3 sequence is 13 residues long. Trimming removed 3 bases from V and 8 bases from J, with 11 bases in between. Germline V gives CDR1 LGHDT, CDR2 YNNKEL (reference sequence).